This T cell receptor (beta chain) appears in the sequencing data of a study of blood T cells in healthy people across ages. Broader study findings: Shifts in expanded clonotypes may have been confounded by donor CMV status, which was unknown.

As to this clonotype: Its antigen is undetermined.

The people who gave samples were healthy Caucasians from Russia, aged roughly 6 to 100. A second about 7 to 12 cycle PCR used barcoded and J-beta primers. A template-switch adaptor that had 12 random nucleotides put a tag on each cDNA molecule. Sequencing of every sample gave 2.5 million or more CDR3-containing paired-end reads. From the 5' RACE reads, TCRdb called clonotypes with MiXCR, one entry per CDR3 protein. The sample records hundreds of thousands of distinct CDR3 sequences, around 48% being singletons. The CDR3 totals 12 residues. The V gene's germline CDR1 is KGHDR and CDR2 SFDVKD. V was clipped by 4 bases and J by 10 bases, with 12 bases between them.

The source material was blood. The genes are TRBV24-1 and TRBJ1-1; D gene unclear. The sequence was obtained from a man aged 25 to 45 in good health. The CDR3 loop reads CATSDLHTGAFF. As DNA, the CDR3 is TGTGCCACCAGTGACCTACATACGGGAGCTTTCTTT.